This TCR beta chain appears in the sequencing data of a study of cytomegalovirus exposure and HLA in healthy donors. Study-wide points: The study carried out a later analysis of TCR beta sequences. It associated 16,951 of them with specific HLA alleles at a false discovery rate of 0.05. What TCR beta sequences reportedly achieved was accurate prediction of HLA-A and HLA-B alleles in most subjects. The study listed about 150 cytomegalovirus-associated TCR beta chains.

This CDR3 spans 17 amino acids. The trim removed 0 bases at V and 6 bases at J, leaving 11 bases unmatched. The germline V gene has CDR1 LGHNA and CDR2 YNFKEQ. A note on this clone: The target antigen is unknown.

PCR used 60 Vbeta primers and 13 Jbeta primers. Some clones are missing from TCRdb's copy, which holds only in-frame ones; the method was immunoSEQ multiplex PCR. Of about 170,000 clones listed, about 82% were seen once; the top ten hold approximately 0.8%. Input material: PBMCs. This chain uses TRBV4-2 with TRBJ2-1, with 7 bases identical to TRBD2. The source of this sequence is a woman aged 18 to 35 in good health and CMV-seronegative. The CDR3 DNA sequence: TGTGCCAGCAGCCAAGATGTCGGCGGGAGCCCGAGCAATGAGCAGTTCTTC. Translating gives CASSQDVGGSPSNEQFF.